This T cell receptor beta chain was found in a study of OX40 agonist ivuxolimab in advanced cancers. Study-wide background: An agonistic anti-OX40 (CD134) antibody, ivuxolimab, was used to treat the patients. Patients achieving partial responses numbered three: one hepatocellular carcinoma case and two cutaneous melanoma cases. Whole-study findings and limits: Some of the lowest clonal expansion was seen in partial responders at 0.1-3.0 mg/kg.

Here immunoSEQ multiplex PCR was the method, and the copy in TCRdb shows in-frame clones only, minus some. This sample has roughly 66,000 clones, with approximately 78% found just once. About this clone: Antigen: not known.

CDR1 is LNHDA and CDR2 is SQIVND in the germline V gene (reference sequence). The CDR3 has 16 amino acids. V gave up 2 bases and J gave up 3 bases, with 15 bases separating them. The TCR sequence derives from an adult with an advanced solid tumor such as melanoma, head and neck, liver or kidney cancer. The chain employs TRBV19 and TRBJ2-3; D may match TRBD1 or TRBD2 (5 bases each). The specimen was CD4+ or CD8+ T cells sorted from blood, collected in a trial of the OX40 agonist ivuxolimab. The CDR3 here is CASSIQLGRGTDTQYF. CDR3 sequence (DNA): TGTGCCAGTAGTATACAATTGGGGCGCGGGACAGATACGCAGTATTTT.